One and the same sample provided the 2 T cell receptor beta chains below, sequenced in a study of radiation and T cells in renal cell carcinoma. Specified time point: baseline pretreatment blood. Treatment indicated: 15 Gy SBRT to primary tumor, nephrectomy 4 weeks later. Profiling relied on immunoSEQ multiplex PCR, and the TCRdb table lists in-frame clones only, not all of them. The sample comprises 150,000 or so clones, about 88% of which are singletons, and around 12% rests with the top ten. Sequencing was performed on blood, taken from a patient whose treatment included radiotherapy and nephrectomy. The origin of the receptors is a woman aged 50 to 65 with renal cell carcinoma.

The chain uses TRBV11-2 and TRBJ2-7, with TRBD2 as a possible D gene (5 bases). Germline CDR1 SGHAT, CDR2 FQNNGV. This CDR3 spans 13 amino acids. Trimming shortened V by 1 base and J by 8 bases, and 12 bases separated the two germline ends. CDR3 protein: CASSLGLSRKQYF. CDR3 DNA sequence: TGTGCCAGCAGCTTAGGACTATCAAGGAAGCAGTACTTC.

V usage is TRBV5-1 and J usage is TRBJ2-1; D might be TRBD1 (6 bases). The germline V gene has CDR1 SGHRS and CDR2 YFSETQ. The ends were cut back, 4 bases at V and 9 bases at J, with 11 bases in the middle. This CDR3 contains 12 residues. CDR3 in DNA: TGCGCCAGCAGCCTAGGACAGCTTGAGCAGTTCTTC. Protein product: CASSLGQLEQFF. Combining the CDR3 with reference TRBV5-1 and TRBJ2-1 gives the whole variable domain KAGVTQTPRYLIKTRGQQVTLSCSPISGHRSVSWYQQTPGQGLQFLFEYFSETQRNKGNFPGRFSGRQFSNSRSEMNVSTLELGDSALYLCASSLGQLEQFFGPGTRLTVL.